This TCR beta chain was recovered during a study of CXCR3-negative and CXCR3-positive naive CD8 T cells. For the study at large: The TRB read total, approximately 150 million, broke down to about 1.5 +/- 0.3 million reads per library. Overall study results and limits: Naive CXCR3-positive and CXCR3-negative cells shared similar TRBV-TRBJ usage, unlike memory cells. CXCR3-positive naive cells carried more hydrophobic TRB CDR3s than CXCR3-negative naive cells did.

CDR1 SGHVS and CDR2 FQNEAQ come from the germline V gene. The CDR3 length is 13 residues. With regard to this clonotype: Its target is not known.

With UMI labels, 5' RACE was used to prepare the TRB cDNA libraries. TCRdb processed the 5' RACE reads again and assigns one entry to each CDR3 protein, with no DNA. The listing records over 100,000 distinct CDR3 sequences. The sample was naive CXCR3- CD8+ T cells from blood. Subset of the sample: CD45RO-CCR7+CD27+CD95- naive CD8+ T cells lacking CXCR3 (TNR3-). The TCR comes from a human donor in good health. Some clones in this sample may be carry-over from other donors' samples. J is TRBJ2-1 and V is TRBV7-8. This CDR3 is CASSLEINNEQFF. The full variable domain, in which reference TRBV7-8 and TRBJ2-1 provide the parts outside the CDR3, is GAGVSQSPRYKVAKRGQDVALRCDPISGHVSLFWYQQALGQGPEFLTYFQNEAQLDKSGLPSDRFFAERPEGSVSTLKIQRTQQEDSAVYLCASSLEINNEQFFGPGTRLTVL.